This T cell receptor beta chain derives from a study of shared clonotypes between healthy human individuals. Overall study context: Researchers assigned three CD4 naive, three CD4 memory, two CD8 naive and one CD8 memory plate to each donor.

Whole-study findings and limits: In four donors, roughly 5.2% of naive CD4 clonotypes appeared in common.

The table lists this clone with a count of one. The antigen remains undetermined. This table comes from immunoSEQ multiplex PCR, and its TCRdb copy is limited to in-frame clones, with some not included. The table lists around 510,000 clones, 95% to 96% of them singletons, with about 0.064% in the top ten. The CDR3 is made up of 14 amino acids. The V end lost 4 bases, the J end lost 4 bases, and 13 bases lay between the germline ends. Germline V gives CDR1 SGHNT, CDR2 YENEEA. Caucasian adults living in Nashville, Tennessee, provided all samples. Partitioning of CD4+ cells yielded a CD45RA+ naive subset and a CD45RA-negative memory subset.

Sequencing was carried out using naive CD4+ T cells sorted from blood. Noted subset: CD45RA+ positively selected. The chain uses TRBV11-3 and TRBJ1-1, with D unclear. The source is a woman in her twenties or thirties in good health. This CDR3 reads CASSSGAPGTEAFF. The CDR3 DNA follows: TGTGCCAGCAGCTCGGGTGCGCCGGGCACTGAAGCTTTCTTT.